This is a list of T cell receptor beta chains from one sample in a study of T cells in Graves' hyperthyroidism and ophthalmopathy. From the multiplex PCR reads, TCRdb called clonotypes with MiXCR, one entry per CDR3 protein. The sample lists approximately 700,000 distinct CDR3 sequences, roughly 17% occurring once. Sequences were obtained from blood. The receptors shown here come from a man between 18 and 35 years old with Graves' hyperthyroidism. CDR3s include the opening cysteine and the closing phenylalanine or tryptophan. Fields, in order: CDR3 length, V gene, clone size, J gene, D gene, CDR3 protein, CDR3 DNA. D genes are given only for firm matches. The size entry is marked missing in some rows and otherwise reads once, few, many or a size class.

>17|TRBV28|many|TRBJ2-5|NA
CASSLHGPLAFQETQYF
TGTGCCAGCAGCTTACACGGCCCCCTAGCGTTCCAAGAGACCCAGTACTTC
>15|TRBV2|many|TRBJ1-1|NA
CASSGGGGGNPEAFF
TGTGCCAGCAGTGGAGGGGGGGGGGGGAACCCTGAAGCTTTCTTT
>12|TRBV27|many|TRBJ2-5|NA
CASSEYGETQYF
TGTGCCAGCAGTGAGTATGGAGAGACCCAGTACTTC
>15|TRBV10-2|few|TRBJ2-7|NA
CASNLGQGYSYEQYF
TGCGCCAGCAACCTGGGGCAGGGCTACTCCTACGAGCAGTACTTC
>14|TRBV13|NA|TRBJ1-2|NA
CASSPRRRNYGYTF
TGTGCCAGCAGCCCGCGACGGAGAAACTATGGCTACACCTTC
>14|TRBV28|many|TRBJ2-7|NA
CASSRLEGRHEQYF
TGTGCCAGCAGTCGCCTAGAGGGGAGGCACGAGCAGTACTTC
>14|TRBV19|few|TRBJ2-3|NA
CASSTRTASDTQYF
TGTGCCAGTAGTACGAGGACCGCCTCCGATACGCAGTATTTT
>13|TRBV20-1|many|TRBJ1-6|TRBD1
CSALRDRSSPLHF
TGCAGTGCCCTCCGGGACAGGAGCTCACCCCTCCACTTT
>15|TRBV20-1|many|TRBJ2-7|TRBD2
CSARDRGGGDYEQYF
TGCAGTGCTAGAGATCGGGGGGGGGGGGACTACGAGCAGTACTTC
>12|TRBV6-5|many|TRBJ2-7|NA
CASSYSSNEQYF
TGTGCCAGCAGTTACTCGAGTAACGAGCAGTACTTC
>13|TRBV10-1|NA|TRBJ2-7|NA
CASSESANYEQYF
TGCGCCAGCAGTGAGTCCGCGAACTACGAGCAGTACTTC
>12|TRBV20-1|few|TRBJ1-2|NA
CSASEGNYGYTF
TGCAGTGCTAGTGAGGGTAACTATGGCTACACCTTC
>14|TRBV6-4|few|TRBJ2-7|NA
CASSGPGHSYEQYF
TGTGCCAGCAGTGGGCCGGGACACTCCTACGAGCAGTACTTC
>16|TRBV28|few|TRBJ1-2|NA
CASRDAGTTAYYGYTF
TGTGCCAGCAGGGATGCCGGGACAACGGCTTACTATGGCTACACCTTC
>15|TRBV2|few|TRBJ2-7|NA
CASSGPGTFSYEQYF
TGTGCCAGCAGTGGCCCAGGAACCTTCTCCTACGAGCAGTACTTC
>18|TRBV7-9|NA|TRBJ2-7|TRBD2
CASSLVGGLAGGVGEQYF
TGTGCCAGCAGCTTAGTAGGGGGGCTAGCGGGAGGAGTCGGCGAGCAGTACTTC
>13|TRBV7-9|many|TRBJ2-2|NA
CASSSSGPGELFF
TGTGCCAGCAGCTCCTCAGGGCCCGGGGAGCTGTTTTTT
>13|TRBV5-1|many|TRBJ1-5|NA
CASSLEGHQPQHF
TGCGCCAGCAGCTTGGAGGGGCATCAGCCCCAGCATTTT
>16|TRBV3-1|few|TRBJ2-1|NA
CASSQVWSGIYNEQFF
TGTGCCAGCAGCCAAGTGTGGTCGGGGATCTACAATGAGCAGTTCTTC
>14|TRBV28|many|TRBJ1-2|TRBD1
CASKIQGGNYGYTF
TGTGCCAGCAAGATTCAAGGGGGCAACTATGGCTACACCTTC
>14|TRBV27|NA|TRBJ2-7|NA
CAGSLWAGSCEQYF
TGTGCCGGCAGTTTATGGGCAGGGTCCTGCGAGCAGTACTTC
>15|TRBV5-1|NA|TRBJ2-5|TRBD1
CASSWTGTGQETQYF
TGCGCCAGCAGCTGGACCGGGACAGGACAAGAGACCCAGTACTTC
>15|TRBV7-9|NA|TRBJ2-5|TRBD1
CASSSPGQPQETQYF
TGTGCCAGCAGCTCCCCGGGACAGCCACAAGAGACCCAGTACTTC
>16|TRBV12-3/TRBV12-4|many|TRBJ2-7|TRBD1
CASTNSRDRGSYEQYF
TGTGCCAGCACCAATAGCCGGGACAGGGGTTCTTACGAGCAGTACTTC
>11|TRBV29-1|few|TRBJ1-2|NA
CSVGGDNGYTF
TGCAGCGTTGGGGGAGACAATGGCTACACCTTC
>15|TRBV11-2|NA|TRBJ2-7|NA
CASSPGAANYNEQYF
TGTGCCAGCAGCCCTGGGGCAGCTAACTACAATGAGCAGTACTTC
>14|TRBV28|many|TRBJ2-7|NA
CASSRVGAAYEQYF
TGTGCCAGCAGTAGGGTCGGAGCGGCGTACGAGCAGTACTTC
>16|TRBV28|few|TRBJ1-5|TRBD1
CASSPPGGGLRQPQHF
TGTGCCAGCAGTCCGCCGGGAGGGGGCTTAAGGCAGCCCCAGCATTTT
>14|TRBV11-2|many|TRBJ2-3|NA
CASNGWSLTDTQYF
TGTGCCAGCAACGGATGGAGTCTCACAGATACGCAGTATTTT
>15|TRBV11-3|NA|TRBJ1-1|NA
CASSLDGGEETEAFF
TGTGCCAGCAGCTTAGATGGGGGAGAGGAAACTGAAGCTTTCTTT
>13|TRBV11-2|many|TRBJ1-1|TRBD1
CASSADRGTEAFF
TGTGCCAGCAGCGCCGACAGGGGGACTGAAGCTTTCTTT
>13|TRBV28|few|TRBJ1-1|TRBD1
CASSYSGGAEAFF
TGTGCCAGCAGTTACTCAGGGGGCGCTGAAGCTTTCTTT
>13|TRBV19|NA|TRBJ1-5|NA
CASSIQGRQPQHF
TGTGCCAGTAGTATACAGGGGCGGCAGCCCCAGCATTTT
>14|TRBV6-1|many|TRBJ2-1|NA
CASRVLDGYNEQFF
TGTGCCAGCAGGGTGTTGGACGGTTACAATGAGCAGTTCTTC
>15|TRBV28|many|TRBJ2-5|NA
CASSSSRDGQETQYF
TGTGCCAGCAGTTCATCCCGGGACGGCCAAGAGACCCAGTACTTC
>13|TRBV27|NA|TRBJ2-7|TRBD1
CASRVQGSYEQYF
TGTGCCAGCAGGGTACAGGGGTCCTACGAGCAGTACTTC
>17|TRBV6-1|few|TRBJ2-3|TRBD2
CASTGLARPTSTDTQYF
TGTGCCAGCACAGGACTAGCGAGGCCTACGAGCACAGATACGCAGTATTTT
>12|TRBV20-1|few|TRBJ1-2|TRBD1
CSSQGDDYGYTF
TGCAGCTCACAGGGGGATGACTATGGCTACACCTTC
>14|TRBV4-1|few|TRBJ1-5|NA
CASSREGGGQPQHF
TGCGCCAGCAGCCGAGAAGGGGGGGGCCAGCCCCAGCATTTT
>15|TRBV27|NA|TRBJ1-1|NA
CASSSPTQGLGEAFF
TGTGCCAGCAGTTCCCCTACGCAGGGGCTGGGTGAAGCTTTCTTT
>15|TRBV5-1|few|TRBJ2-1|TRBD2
CASSLGAGEVNEQFF
TGCGCCAGCAGCTTAGGAGCGGGGGAGGTTAATGAGCAGTTCTTC
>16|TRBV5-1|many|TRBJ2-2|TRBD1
CASSRASDRTAGELFF
TGCGCCAGCAGCCGTGCCTCGGACAGGACGGCCGGGGAGCTGTTTTTT
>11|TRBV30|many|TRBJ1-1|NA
CAWDRSTEAFF
TGTGCCTGGGACCGAAGCACTGAAGCTTTCTTT
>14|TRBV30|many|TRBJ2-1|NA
CAWSFAGTVNEQFF
TGTGCCTGGAGTTTCGCCGGGACTGTCAATGAGCAGTTCTTC
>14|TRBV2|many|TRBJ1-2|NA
CASSEERQAYGYTF
TGTGCCAGCAGTGAAGAGCGACAGGCTTATGGCTACACCTTC